Presented here are 12 T cell receptor beta chains from one specimen sequenced in a study of blood T cell repertoires in COVID-19. TCRdb's table, derived via immunoSEQ multiplex PCR, lists solely in-frame clones and lacks some. The sample carries roughly 70,000 clones, approximately 90% recorded once. What was sequenced was peripheral blood. These receptors were obtained from a man in his 70s with active COVID-19.

CDR3 in DNA: TGTGCCAGTAGTCCCCGGACACCCTACGAGCAGTACTTC. It is translated as CASSPRTPYEQYF. J is TRBJ2-7 and V is TRBV19, with D perhaps TRBD1 (5 bases). The CDR3 length is 13 residues. Trimming pared 5 bases from V and 2 bases from J, leaving 10 bases between. From germline, CDR1 is LNHDA and CDR2 SQIVND (reference sequence). Looking up the rest from reference TRBV19 and TRBJ2-7 gives the full variable domain: DGGITQSPKYLFRKEGQNVTLSCEQNLNHDAMYWYRQDPGQGLRLIYYSQIVNDFQKGDIAEGYSVSREKKESFPLTVTSAQKNPTAFYLCASSPRTPYEQYFGPGTRLTVT.

The rearrangement joins TRBV21-1 to TRBJ2-3; the table assigns TRBD2, which was not confirmed against the DNA. TRBV21-1 is shown as a pseudogene. The CDR3 length is 17 residues. CDR3 region: CASKTGAAGGHTDTQYF. CDR3 coding DNA: TGCGCCAGCAAAACGGGGGCGGCGGGAGGTCACACAGATACGCAGTATTTT.

The chain couples TRBV5-1 to TRBJ2-7; D is perhaps TRBD2 (5 bases). Germline V gene sequence: CDR1 SGHRS, CDR2 YFSETQ. The V gene lost 4 bases and the J gene lost 5 bases, with 16 bases spanning the gap. This CDR3 has 14 residues. The CDR3 here is CASSPAGRGDEQYF. CDR3 bases: TGCGCCAGCAGCCCCGCGGGTCGCGGCGACGAGCAGTACTTC.

V is TRBV5-1 and J is TRBJ2-2; no definite D call. From germline, CDR1 is SGHRS and CDR2 YFSETQ. The V end lost 6 bases, the J end lost 0 bases, and 6 bases lay between the germline ends. The CDR3 extends over 13 amino acids. DNA of the CDR3: TGCGCCAGCAATACAGCGAACACCGGGGAGCTGTTTTTT. Translating it yields CASNTANTGELFF.

A few counts support this clone. This rearrangement joins TRBV19 to TRBJ2-1; 10 bases align to TRBD2. The V segment lost 7 bases and the J segment 2 bases; nucleotides outside the gene matches: 5. CDR1 LNHDA and CDR2 SQIVND come from the germline V gene (reference sequence). This CDR3 has 15 residues. CDR3 amino acids: CASILAGGAYNEQFF. CDR3 nucleotides: TGTGCCAGTATTTTAGCGGGGGGCGCCTACAATGAGCAGTTCTTC.

This clone was picked up one time. This chain uses TRBV19 with TRBJ1-3; TRBD1 matches 10 bases. There are 16 residues in the CDR3. In germline, CDR1 is LNHDA, CDR2 SQIVND (reference sequence). The V and J ends lost 7 bases and 4 bases, in that order; junction bases with no gene match: 10. CDR3 amino acids: CASTTTGQGPGNTIYF. The CDR3 DNA is TGTGCCAGTACAACTACGGGACAGGGGCCCGGAAACACCATATATTTT.

This clone has just one count. The chain has TRBV6-1 and TRBJ1-1; no clear D. Between the trimmed V and J ends, which lost 1 base and 1 base, there was a span of 7 bases. Per the germline V gene, CDR1 is MNHNS and CDR2 is SASEGT. The CDR3 loop spans 14 amino acids. CDR3 nucleotide sequence: TGTGCCAGCAGTGAAGGGTCCAGGAACACTGAAGCTTTCTTT. Translation: CASSEGSRNTEAFF.

The chain links TRBV27 to TRBJ2-5; D gene uncertain. The V gene's germline CDR1 is MNHEY and CDR2 SMNVEV (reference sequence). CDR3 length: 12 amino acids. V was pared by 1 base and J by 5 bases, with 5 bases between. The chain's CDR3 is CASSLYGETQYF. In DNA form, the CDR3 reads TGTGCCAGCAGTTTATACGGGGAGACCCAGTACTTC.

J is TRBJ2-1 and V is TRBV6-5, with D perhaps matching TRBD2 (6 bases). V was cut by 7 bases and J by 8 bases, with 18 bases left in between. Per germline, CDR1 MNHEY and CDR2 SVGAGI. The CDR3 is 14 residues long. The CDR3 DNA is TGTGCCAGCACCGCGACTAGAGGTTTGGATGAGCAGTTCTTC. Its protein is CASTATRGLDEQFF.

The chain is built from TRBV9 and TRBJ2-3; 12 bases agree with TRBD2. After removal of 4 bases from V and 4 bases from J, the junction contained 4 bases not matched to a gene. This CDR3 region has 15 residues. The germline V gene has CDR1 SGDLS and CDR2 YYNGEE. The CDR3 DNA reads TGTGCCAGCAGCCTAGCGGGAGGGGGCCCAGATACGCAGTATTTT. Encoded protein: CASSLAGGGPDTQYF.

The V call is TRBV4-2, the J call TRBJ2-5; 8 bases are shared with TRBD2. CDR1 and CDR2 (germline): LGHNA, YNFKEQ. Unmatched junction bases numbered 8, after V lost 0 bases and J lost 5 bases. CDR3 length: 16 amino acids. The CDR3 bases are TGTGCCAGCAGCCAAGATCCGCCAAGCGGGAGCGAGACCCAGTACTTC. Encoded protein: CASSQDPPSGSETQYF.

V gene TRBV19 combines with J gene TRBJ2-5; 10 bases line up with TRBD1. Losses at the gene ends were 9 bases for V and 5 bases for J; bases not matched to a gene: 9. The length of the CDR3 is 14 residues. Germline loops: CDR1 LNHDA, CDR2 SQIVND (reference sequence). CDR3 nucleotides: TGTGCCAGCCGGGACAGGGGTGGTCGGGAGACCCAGTACTTC. Its translation: CASRDRGGRETQYF.